The T cell receptor (beta chain) described here comes from a study of blood T cell repertoires in COVID-19. Study overall: The United States, Italy and Spain were the sources of the acute and convalescent COVID-19 samples.

Germline V CDR1 and CDR2: SGHRS, YFSETQ. V lost 3 bases to trimming and J lost 0 bases, with 12 bases between them. The CDR3 loop spans 16 amino acids. TCRdb's copy holds only in-frame clones and misses some; the assay was immunoSEQ multiplex PCR. The top ten clones hold roughly 3.6% of a sample with 300,000 or so clones, 80% to 90% of them seen once. This chain joins TRBV5-1 and TRBJ1-4, with TRBD1 as a possible D gene (5 bases). Source material: peripheral blood. This sequence originates from a woman aged 40 to 49 with acute or convalescent COVID-19. The CDR3 bases are TGCGCCAGCAGCTCCGACAGAGCAACAACTAATGAAAAACTGTTTTTT. This translates into CASSSDRATTNEKLFF.